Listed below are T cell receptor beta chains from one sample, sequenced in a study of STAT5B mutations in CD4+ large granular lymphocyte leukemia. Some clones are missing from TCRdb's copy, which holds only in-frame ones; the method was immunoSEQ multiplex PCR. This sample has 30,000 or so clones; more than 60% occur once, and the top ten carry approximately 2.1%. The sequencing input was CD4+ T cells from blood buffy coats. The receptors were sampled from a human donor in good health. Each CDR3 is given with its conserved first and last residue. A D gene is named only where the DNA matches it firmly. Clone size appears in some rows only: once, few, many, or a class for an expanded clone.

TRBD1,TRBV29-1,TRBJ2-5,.,TGCAGCGTCAGCCCGGGACAGCTAGAGACCCAGTACTTC,CSVSPGQLETQYF
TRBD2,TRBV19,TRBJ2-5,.,TGTGCCAGTAGTATAGCGGGGACTAGCGGGGGATCGCTGGAGACCCAGTACTTC,CASSIAGTSGGSLETQYF
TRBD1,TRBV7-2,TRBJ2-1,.,TGTGCCAGCAGCCTCTGGACAGGGACGGGGTACAATGAGCAGTTCTTC,CASSLWTGTGYNEQFF
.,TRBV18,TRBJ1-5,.,TGTGCCAGCTCAGGTGTTAGCAATCAGCCCCAGCATTTT,CASSGVSNQPQHF
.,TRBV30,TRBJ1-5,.,TGTGCCTGGAGTGTTGGGGGTGCGGGCAATCAGCCCCAGCATTTT,CAWSVGGAGNQPQHF
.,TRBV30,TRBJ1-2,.,TGTGCCTGGAGTCTGCGTCAGGCCTATGGCTACACCTTC,CAWSLRQAYGYTF
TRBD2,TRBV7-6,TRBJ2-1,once,TGTGCCAGCAGCCCTGGGGGTAGCGGGAGCCATGAGCAGTTCTTC,CASSPGGSGSHEQFF
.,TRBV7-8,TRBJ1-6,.,TGTGCCAGCAGCTTAGAGTCCAATTCACCCCTCTACTTT,CASSLESNSPLYF
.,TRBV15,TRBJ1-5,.,TGTGCCACCAGCACGCCCCCCTACAATCAGCCCCAGCATTTT,CATSTPPYNQPQHF
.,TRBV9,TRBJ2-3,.,TGTGCCAGCAGCATAACAGGGTTCTGGATAGATACGCAGTATTTT,CASSITGFWIDTQYF
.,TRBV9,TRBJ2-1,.,TGTGCCAGCAGCCGCCTAGGACTCGCCGGAAACAATGAGCAGTTCTTC,CASSRLGLAGNNEQFF
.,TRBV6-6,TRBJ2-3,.,TGTGCCAGCATCGACCGGTTGTCTCTCACAGATACGCAGTATTTT,CASIDRLSLTDTQYF
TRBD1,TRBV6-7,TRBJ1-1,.,TGTGCCGGCTGGGACAGGGGAAACACTGAAGCTTTCTTT,CAGWDRGNTEAFF
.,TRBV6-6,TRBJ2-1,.,TGTGCCAGCAGGGAGGGACTTGATTACAATGAGCAGTTCTTC,CASREGLDYNEQFF
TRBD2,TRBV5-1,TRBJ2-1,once,TGCGCCAGCAGCTTGGAACTAGCGGGGGGGCCCACCAATGAGCAGTTCTTC,CASSLELAGGPTNEQFF
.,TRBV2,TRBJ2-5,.,TGTGCCAGCAGTGAAAGGCCGGGGGCGCGCCAAGAGACCCAGTACTTC,CASSERPGARQETQYF
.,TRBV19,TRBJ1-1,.,TGTGCCAGTAGTATCTCATATCAGAACACTGAAGCTTTCTTT,CASSISYQNTEAFF
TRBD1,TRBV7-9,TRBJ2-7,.,TGTGCCAGCAGCCTGACAGGGGGCGCCAGTTACGAGCAGTACTTC,CASSLTGGASYEQYF
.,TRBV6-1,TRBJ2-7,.,TGTGCCAGTGCCGATAGCGGAACCTACGAGCAGTACTTC,CASADSGTYEQYF
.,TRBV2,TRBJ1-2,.,TGTGCCAGCAGTGAAACAGGGACGGGTGGCTACACCTTC,CASSETGTGGYTF
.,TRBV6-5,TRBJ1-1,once,TGTGCCAGCAGGCGACCGGGTACCGGGGGCACTGAAGCTTTCTTT,CASRRPGTGGTEAFF
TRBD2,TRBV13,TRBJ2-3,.,TGTGCCAGCAGCTTATTCGGGACTAGCGGGAGAGGTAGCACAGATACGCAGTATTTT,CASSLFGTSGRGSTDTQYF
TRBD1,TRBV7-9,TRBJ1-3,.,TGTGCCAGCAAGACAGGGGGCTCTGGAAACACCATATATTTT,CASKTGGSGNTIYF
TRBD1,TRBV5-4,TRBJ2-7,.,TGTGCCAGCAGCCCCATAAGGGGACAGTCCTACGAGCAGTACTTC,CASSPIRGQSYEQYF
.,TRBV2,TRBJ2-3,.,TGTGCCAGTTGTGTAACCACAGATACGCAGTATTTT,CASCVTTDTQYF
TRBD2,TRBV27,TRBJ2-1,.,TGTGCCAGCAGTGTCGGGGGGGGCTACAATGAGCAGTTCTTC,CASSVGGGYNEQFF
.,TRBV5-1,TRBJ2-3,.,TGCGCCAGCAGCTTGGCCCGAACTAGCACAGATACGCAGTATTTT,CASSLARTSTDTQYF
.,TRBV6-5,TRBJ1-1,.,TGTGCCAGCAGGAACTCTGGACTTAACACTGAAGCTTTCTTT,CASRNSGLNTEAFF